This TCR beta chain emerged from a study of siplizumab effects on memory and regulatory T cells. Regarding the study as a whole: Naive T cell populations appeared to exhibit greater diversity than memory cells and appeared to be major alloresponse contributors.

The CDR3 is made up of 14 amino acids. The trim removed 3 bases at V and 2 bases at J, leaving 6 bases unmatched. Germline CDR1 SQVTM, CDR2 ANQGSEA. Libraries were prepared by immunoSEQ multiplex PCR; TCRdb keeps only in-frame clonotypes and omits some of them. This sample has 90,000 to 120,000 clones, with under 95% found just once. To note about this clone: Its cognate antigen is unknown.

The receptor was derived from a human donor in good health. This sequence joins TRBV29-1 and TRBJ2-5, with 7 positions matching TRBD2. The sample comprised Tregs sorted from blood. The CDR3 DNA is TGCAGCGTTGAGAGGGCTAGCGGTCAAGAGACCCAGTACTTC. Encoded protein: CSVERASGQETQYF.